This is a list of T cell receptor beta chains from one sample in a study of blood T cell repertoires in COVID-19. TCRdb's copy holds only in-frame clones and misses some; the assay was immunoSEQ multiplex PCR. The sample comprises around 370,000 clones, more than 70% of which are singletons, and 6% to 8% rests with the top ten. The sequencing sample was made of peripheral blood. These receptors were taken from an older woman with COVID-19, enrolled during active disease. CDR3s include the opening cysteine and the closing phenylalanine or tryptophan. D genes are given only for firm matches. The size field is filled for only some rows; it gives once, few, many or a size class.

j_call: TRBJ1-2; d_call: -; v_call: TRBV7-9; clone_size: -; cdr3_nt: TGTGCCAGCAGCCCACACGCAGGGGAGTCGAACTACTATGGCTACACCTTC; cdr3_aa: CASSPHAGESNYYGYTF
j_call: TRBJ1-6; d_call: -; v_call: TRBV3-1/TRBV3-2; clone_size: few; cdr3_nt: TGTGCCAGCAGCCAAGACCGTAGTACAGGGACCCGCGATCTAGTCTTT; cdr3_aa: CASSQDRSTGTRDLVF
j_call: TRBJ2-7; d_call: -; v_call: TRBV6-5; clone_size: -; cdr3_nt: TGTGCCAGCAGTTACTCCCGAGACAGGCAGTACTTC; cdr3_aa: CASSYSRDRQYF
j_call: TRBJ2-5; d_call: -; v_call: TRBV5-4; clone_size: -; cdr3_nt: TGTGCCAGCAGCCGACAGGACAGGGAGGGGACCCAGTACTTC; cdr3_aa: CASSRQDREGTQYF
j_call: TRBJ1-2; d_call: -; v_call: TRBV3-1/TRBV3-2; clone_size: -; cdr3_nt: TGTGCCAGCAGCCAAACAGGGCGCGACTATGGCTACACCTTC; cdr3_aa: CASSQTGRDYGYTF
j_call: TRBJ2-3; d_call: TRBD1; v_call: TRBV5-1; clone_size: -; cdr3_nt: TGCGCCAGTAAGGCCCGGGGACAGGGTACAGATACGCAGTATTTT; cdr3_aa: CASKARGQGTDTQYF
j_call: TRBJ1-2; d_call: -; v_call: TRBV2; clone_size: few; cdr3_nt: TGTGCCAGCAGTGCGACCCTCGAGGGCACGTTCTTC; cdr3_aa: CASSATLEGTFF
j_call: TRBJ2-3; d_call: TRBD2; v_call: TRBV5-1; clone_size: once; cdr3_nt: TGCGCCAGCAGCGTTCGAAGACTAGCTAGCACAGATACGCAGTATTTT; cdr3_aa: CASSVRRLASTDTQYF
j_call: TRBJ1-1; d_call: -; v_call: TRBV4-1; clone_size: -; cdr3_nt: TGCGCCAGCAGCCAAGCAGGGTCCGTTGAAGCTTTCTTT; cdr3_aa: CASSQAGSVEAFF
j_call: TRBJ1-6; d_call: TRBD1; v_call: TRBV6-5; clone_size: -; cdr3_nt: TGTGCCAGCAGCCTAGACAGGGGAAAGAATTCACCCCTCCACTTT; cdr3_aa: CASSLDRGKNSPLHF
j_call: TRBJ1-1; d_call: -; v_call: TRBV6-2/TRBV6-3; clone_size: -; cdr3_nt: TGTGCCAGCAGTGACCAGGGAAAGGGATTGACCACTGAAGCTTTCTTT; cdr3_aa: CASSDQGKGLTTEAFF
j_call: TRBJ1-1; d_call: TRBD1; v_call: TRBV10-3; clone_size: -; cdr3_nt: TGTGCCACCCTACGCGGGACAGGGGCCCGGAACACTGAAGCTTTCTTT; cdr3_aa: CATLRGTGARNTEAFF
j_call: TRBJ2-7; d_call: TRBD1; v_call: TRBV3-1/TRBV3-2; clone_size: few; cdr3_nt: TGTGCCAGCAGCCAGACAGGGGGGTCCTACGAGCAGTACTTC; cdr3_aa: CASSQTGGSYEQYF
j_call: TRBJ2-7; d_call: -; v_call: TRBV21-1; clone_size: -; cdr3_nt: TGTGCCAGCAGCAAAGGCGGCCGGCAGGGTGTGAAATACGAGCAGTACTTC; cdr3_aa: CASSKGGRQGVKYEQYF
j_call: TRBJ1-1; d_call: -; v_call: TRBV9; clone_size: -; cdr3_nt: TGTGCCAGCAGCGTAGGAAGGGGCCTCAACACTGAAGCTTTCTTT; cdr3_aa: CASSVGRGLNTEAFF
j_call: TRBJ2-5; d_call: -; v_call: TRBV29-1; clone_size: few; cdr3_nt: TGCAGCGTTCTCCGGGGGGCAGAGACCCAGTACTTC; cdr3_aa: CSVLRGAETQYF
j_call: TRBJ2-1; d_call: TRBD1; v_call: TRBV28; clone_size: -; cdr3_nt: TGTGCCAGCAGTTTTCGACAGGGTCACAATGAGCAGTTCTTC; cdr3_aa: CASSFRQGHNEQFF
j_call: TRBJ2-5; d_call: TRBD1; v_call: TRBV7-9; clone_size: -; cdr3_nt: TGTGCCAGCAGCCGAGGGGGCGAAAGGGAGACCCAGTACTTC; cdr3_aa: CASSRGGERETQYF
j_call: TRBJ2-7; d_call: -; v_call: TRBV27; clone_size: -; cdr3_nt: TGTGCCAGCAGTTTCTCAGGGTACGAGCAGTACTTC; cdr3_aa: CASSFSGYEQYF
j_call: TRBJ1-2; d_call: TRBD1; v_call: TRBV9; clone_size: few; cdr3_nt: TGTGCCCGCACCCACGGGGGGGCAGGGGGGCTAGGTGGCTACACCTTC; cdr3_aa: CARTHGGAGGLGGYTF
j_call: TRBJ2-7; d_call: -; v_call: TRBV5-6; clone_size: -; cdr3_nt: TGTGCCAGCAGCTTGGTTGTCAGTCCCTACGAGCAGTACTTC; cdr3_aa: CASSLVVSPYEQYF
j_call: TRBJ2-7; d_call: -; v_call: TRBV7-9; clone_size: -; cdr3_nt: TGTGCCAGCAGCCCTCCCTCCTCCTACGAGCAGTACTTC; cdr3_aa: CASSPPSSYEQYF
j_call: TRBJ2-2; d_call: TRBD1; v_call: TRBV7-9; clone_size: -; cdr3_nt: TGTGCCAGCAGCCTGGGACAGTTGAACACCGGGGAGCTGTTTTTT; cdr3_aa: CASSLGQLNTGELFF
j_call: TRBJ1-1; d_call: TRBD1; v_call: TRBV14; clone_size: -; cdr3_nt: TGTGCCAGCAGCCAAGAAGGGGACAGGGCCAAGACGGAAGCTTTCTTT; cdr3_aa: CASSQEGDRAKTEAFF
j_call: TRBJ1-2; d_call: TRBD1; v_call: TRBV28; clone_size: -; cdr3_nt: TGTGCCAGCAGTTCCCGGGACAGGGTTAACTATGGCTACACCTTC; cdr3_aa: CASSSRDRVNYGYTF
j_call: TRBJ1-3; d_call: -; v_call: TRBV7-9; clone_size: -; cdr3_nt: TGTGCCAGCAGCCCACTCTCTGGAAACACCATATATTTT; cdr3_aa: CASSPLSGNTIYF
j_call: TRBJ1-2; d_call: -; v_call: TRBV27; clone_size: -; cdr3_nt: TGTGCCAGCAGTTTCGGGGGGGCAGGGCACTATGGCTACACCTTC; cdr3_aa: CASSFGGAGHYGYTF
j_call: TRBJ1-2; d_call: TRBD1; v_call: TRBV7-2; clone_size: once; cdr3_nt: TGTGCCAGCAGCTCGGACAGGGGGCTTGACTATGGCTACACCTTC; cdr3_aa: CASSSDRGLDYGYTF
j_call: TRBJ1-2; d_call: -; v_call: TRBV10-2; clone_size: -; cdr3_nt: TGCGCCAGCAGTGAAAGTCAGGCCAGAGGGAATGGCTACACCTTC; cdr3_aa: CASSESQARGNGYTF
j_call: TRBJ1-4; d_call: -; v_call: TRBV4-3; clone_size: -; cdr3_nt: TGCGCCAGCAGCCAAGAAAAAGGGGGGGATGAAAAACTGTTTTTT; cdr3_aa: CASSQEKGGDEKLFF
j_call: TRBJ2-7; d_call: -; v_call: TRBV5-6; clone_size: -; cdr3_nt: TGTGCCAGCAGCTTGGCCAAGGCACAGGGAACCTACGAGCAGTACTTC; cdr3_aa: CASSLAKAQGTYEQYF
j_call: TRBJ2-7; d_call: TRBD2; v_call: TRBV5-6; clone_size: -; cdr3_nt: TGTGCCAGCAGCCCCACAAGCGGGGGTAGGTCCGAGCAGTACTTC; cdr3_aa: CASSPTSGGRSEQYF
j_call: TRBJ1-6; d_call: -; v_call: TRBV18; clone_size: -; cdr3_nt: TGTGCCAGCTCACAATCCCCGGGGGATGCTTCACCCCTCCACTTT; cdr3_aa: CASSQSPGDASPLHF
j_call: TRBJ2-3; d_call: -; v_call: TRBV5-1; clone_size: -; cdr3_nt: TGCGCCAGCAGAAGCCTCCCGTCCACAGATACGCAGTATTTT; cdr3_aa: CASRSLPSTDTQYF
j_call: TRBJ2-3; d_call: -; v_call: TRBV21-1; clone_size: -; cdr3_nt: TGTGCCAGCAAACCGCAAAGCCCGACCCGGGACAGGGGGCTAGCTACGCAGTATTTT; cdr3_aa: CASKPQSPTRDRGLATQYF
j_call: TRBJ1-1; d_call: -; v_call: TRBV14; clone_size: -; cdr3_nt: TGTGCCAGCAGCCAACAAAAGAACACTGAAGCTTTCTTT; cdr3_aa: CASSQQKNTEAFF
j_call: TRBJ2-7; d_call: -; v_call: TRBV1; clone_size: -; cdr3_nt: TGCACCAGCAGCCAAGATTTCCCCGGGACAGGTCATAGCCCACGGCAGTACTTC; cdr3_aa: CTSSQDFPGTGHSPRQYF
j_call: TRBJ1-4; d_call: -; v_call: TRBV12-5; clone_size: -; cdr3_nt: TGTGCTAGTGGTTTGGGTTCGGGGGTCGGGGAACTGTTTTTT; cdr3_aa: CASGLGSGVGELFF
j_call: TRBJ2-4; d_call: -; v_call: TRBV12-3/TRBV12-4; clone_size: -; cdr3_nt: TGTGCCAGCAGTTCCTCGGCCAAAAACATTCAGTACTTC; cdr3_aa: CASSSSAKNIQYF
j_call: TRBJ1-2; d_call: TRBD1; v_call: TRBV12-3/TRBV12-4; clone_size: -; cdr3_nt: TGTGCCAGCACGGGACAGTCTGTCTATGGCTACACCTTC; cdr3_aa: CASTGQSVYGYTF